The next 20 T cell receptor beta chains were all read from a single sample in a study of T cells in Graves' hyperthyroidism and ophthalmopathy. TCR beta CDR3 sequences were amplified from RNA transcripts. An initial round of RT-PCR targeting the TCR CDR3 relied on the HTBI primer set. One entry per CDR3 protein results from TCRdb running MiXCR on the multiplex PCR reads. The data hold around 97,000 distinct CDR3 sequences, with 47% observed a single time. The specimen was blood. The receptors shown here come from a man aged 35 to 55 with Graves' hyperthyroidism.

The J gene is TRBJ2-3, the V gene TRBV15; the D gene is possibly TRBD2 (6 bases). The CDR3 contains 16 residues. Deletions cut 3 bases from V and 3 bases from J, with 16 bases between. The V gene's germline CDR1 is LNHNV and CDR2 YYDKDF (reference sequence). The CDR3 sequence is CATSSGPGVSTDTQYF. CDR3 coding DNA: TGTGCCACCAGCAGCGGGCCGGGGGTAAGTACAGATACGCAGTATTTT.

The chain has TRBV6-2 or TRBV6-3 and TRBJ2-3, with TRBD2 identical over 10 bases. The V segment lost 2 bases and the J segment 3 bases; nucleotides outside the gene matches: 2. CDR3 length equals 15 residues. Germline values: CDR1 MNHEY, CDR2 SVGEGT. In DNA form, the CDR3 reads TGTGCCAGCAGTTACCCGACTAGCGGGACAGATACGCAGTATTTT. Amino acid sequence: CASSYPTSGTDTQYF.

This clonotype showed up many times. This rearrangement joins TRBV5-5 to TRBJ1-2, with D perhaps TRBD1 (5 bases). Germline assignment: CDR1 SGHKS and CDR2 YYEKEE (reference sequence). The V end lost 0 bases, the J end lost 2 bases, and 14 bases lay between the germline ends. The length of the CDR3 is 16 residues. CDR3 sequence: CASSLEPQGINYGYTF. CDR3 in DNA: TGTGCCAGCAGCTTGGAACCCCAGGGTATCAACTATGGCTACACCTTC.

Regarding this clonotype: One end of the junction is discordant with germline, which a read error may explain. V usage is TRBV11-1 and J usage is TRBJ2-1, with D possibly being TRBD1 or TRBD2 (5 bases each). The CDR3 is made up of 16 amino acids. The germline gives CDR1 SGHAT, CDR2 FQDESV (reference sequence). Here the CDR3 reads CASGLARGRRYNEQFF. CDR3 nucleotide sequence: TGTGCCAGCGGCTTAGCCCGGGGCCGTAGATACAATGAGCAGTTCTTC.

This clonotype was found once. The chain uses TRBV2 and TRBJ2-7; TRBD2 matches at 11 bases. CDR1 and CDR2 from the germline V gene are SNHLY and FYNNEI. The CDR3 length is 13 residues. J lost 0 bases, V lost 8 bases, and 0 bases had no gene match. The CDR3 here is CASGTSGSYEQYF. The DNA of the CDR3 is TGTGCCAGCGGGACTAGCGGCTCCTACGAGCAGTACTTC. Full variable domain (outside the CDR3, taken from reference TRBV2 and TRBJ2-7): EPEVTQTPSHQVTQMGQEVILRCVPISNHLYFYWYRQILGQKVEFLVSFYNNEISEKSEIFDDQFSVERPDGSNFTLKIRSTKLEDSAMYFCASGTSGSYEQYFGPGTRLTVT.

The chain is built from TRBV9 and TRBJ1-3; 7 bases fit TRBD1. Germline V CDR1 and CDR2: SGDLS, YYNGEE. The junction had 15 bases not matched to a gene; V was cut back by 7 bases and J by 8 bases. CDR3 length: 15 amino acids. The CDR3 bases are TGTGCCAGCGGGAAGGGGACAGACTATGGCTACACCATATATTTT. It yields the protein CASGKGTDYGYTIYF. Full variable domain (rest looked up from reference TRBV9 and TRBJ1-3): DSGVTQTPKHLITATGQRVTLRCSPRSGDLSVYWYQQSLDQGLQFLIQYYNGEERAKGNILERFSAQQFPDLHSELNLSSLELGDSALYFCASGKGTDYGYTIYFGEGSWLTVV.

This clonotype occurred a few times. The V call is TRBV25-1, the J call TRBJ2-5, with TRBD2 matching 10 bases. Looked up from germline, CDR1 is MGHDK and CDR2 is SYGVNS. CDR3 length: 16 residues. The V gene end was trimmed by 1 base and the J gene end by 2 bases; junction bases not matched to a gene: 4. CDR3 sequence (DNA): TGTGCCAGCAGTGAATCTATAGCGGGGGGTCAAGAGACCCAGTACTTC. Translated, it gives CASSESIAGGQETQYF.

This clonotype has ten or more counts. The chain uses TRBV6-4 and TRBJ2-5; D not certain. This CDR3 has 14 amino acids. Germline V CDR1 and CDR2: MRHNA, SNTAGT. Trimming shortened V by 3 bases and J by 4 bases, and 12 bases separated the two germline ends. The CDR3 DNA reads TGTGCCAGCAGTGAGGGTCTGGGGTCAGAGACCCAGTACTTC. Protein: CASSEGLGSETQYF.

This clonotype was recorded at least ten times. The chain links TRBV7-2 to TRBJ2-1; D is ambiguous. The CDR3 consists of 12 residues. Looked up from germline, CDR1 is SGHTA and CDR2 is FQGNSA. The ends were cut back, 5 bases at V and 5 bases at J, with 7 bases in the middle. In nucleotides, the CDR3 is TGTGCCAGCAGCAACTATGACAATGAGCAGTTCTTC. Residues: CASSNYDNEQFF.

Comment on this clonotype: A read error is possible here, since a much larger clone lies one base away. This chain joins TRBV7-2 and TRBJ2-1, with 8 bases identical to TRBD2. Germline V gives CDR1 SGHTA, CDR2 FQGNSA. This CDR3 has 18 amino acids. The CDR3 loop reads CASSQVLIGRAKNNEQLF. The CDR3 coding sequence is TGCGCCAGCAGCCAAGTCCTCATCGGGAGGGCTAAGAACAATGAGCAGCTCTTC.

This clonotype appeared a few times. Here the CDR3 reads CAWSRLAGDVNEQFF. In nucleotides, the CDR3 is TGTGCCTGGAGTAGGCTAGCGGGAGATGTAAATGAGCAGTTCTTC. The chain recombines TRBV7-9 with TRBJ2-1, with TRBD2 matching over 10 bases. J was trimmed by 7 bases and V by 11 bases; bases with no gene match: 14. The CDR3 consists of 15 residues. The germline gives CDR1 SEHNR, CDR2 FQNEAQ (reference sequence). The whole variable domain, remainder taken from reference TRBV7-9 and TRBJ2-1, is DTGVSQNPRHKITKRGQNVTFRCDPISEHNRLYWYRQTLGQGPEFLTYFQNEAQLEKSRLLSDRFSAERPKGSFSTLEIQRTEQGDSAMYLCAWSRLAGDVNEQFFGPGTRLTVL.

Many counts were recorded for this clonotype. This sequence joins TRBV7-3 and TRBJ2-2, with D uncertain. This CDR3 has 14 residues. Trimming took off 4 bases at V and 1 base at J, with 7 bases between the two ends. Germline V CDR1 and CDR2: SGHTA, FQGTGA. The CDR3 DNA reads TGTGCCAGCAGCTCCCGCGGGAACACCGGGGAGCTGTTTTTT. It is translated as CASSSRGNTGELFF.

This chain uses TRBV12-3 or TRBV12-4 with TRBJ2-1, with D possibly called TRBD1 or TRBD2 (6 bases each). V lost 8 bases and J 12 bases, leaving 26 bases between the germline ends. The CDR3 is 15 residues long. The CDR3, as DNA: TGTGCCAGCGCCCAGGGGTTCGGGAGTCCAGATACGCAGTTCTTC. As protein: CASAQGFGSPDTQFF.

This clonotype was seen at least ten times. This chain joins TRBV6-4 and TRBJ2-3; D might be TRBD2 (5 bases). The V and J ends lost 4 bases and 3 bases respectively, with 14 bases between them. The germline gives CDR1 MRHNA, CDR2 SNTAGT. This CDR3 region has 15 residues. CDR3 in amino acids: CASSASGSRTDTQYF. CDR3 bases: TGTGCCAGCAGTGCCTCGGGGTCGCGGACAGATACGCAGTATTTT.

At least ten counts were recorded for this clonotype. DNA of the CDR3: TGCAGTGCCCTCCGCCAAGGGTTGGGAGATACGCAGTATTTT. Amino acids: CSALRQGLGDTQYF. The chain links TRBV20-1 to TRBJ2-3; D ambiguous. The CDR3 is 14 amino acids. Germline V gene lookup returns CDR1 DFQATT and CDR2 SNEGSKA (reference sequence). The germline V and J ends were trimmed by 6 bases and 5 bases, with 18 bases remaining between them.

This clonotype was picked up many times. The J gene is TRBJ1-4, the V gene TRBV6-5; D uncertain. CDR1 is MNHEY and CDR2 is SVGAGI in the germline V gene. V was shortened by 6 bases and J by 11 bases, with 13 bases between the two germline ends. This CDR3 comprises 12 residues. CDR3 nucleotide sequence: TGTGCCAGCAGCCTTTTGGACGGGAAACTGTTTTTT. The encoded protein is CASSLLDGKLFF.

The chain links TRBV19 to TRBJ2-6; tentatively, D is TRBD1 (5 bases). This CDR3 contains 15 residues. The germline gives CDR1 LNHDA, CDR2 SQIVND (reference sequence). Trimming took 8 bases from V and 4 from J, leaving 15 bases between them. The CDR3 loop is CASRQGHSGANVLTF. The CDR3 DNA is TGTGCCAGTCGTCAAGGACACTCCGGGGCCAACGTCCTGACTTTC.

This clonotype was counted ten times or more. The rearrangement links TRBV4-1 to TRBJ2-1, with TRBD2 matching over 7 bases. Germline V CDR1 and CDR2: MGHRA, YSYEKL. V lost 1 base and J lost 7; bases outside the gene matches: 10. CDR3 size: 16 residues. The CDR3 sequence: CASSQGLASGRNEQFF. In DNA, the CDR3 is TGCGCCAGCAGCCAAGGTTTGGCTAGCGGTAGGAATGAGCAGTTCTTC.

This clonotype has a count of ten or more. The chain links TRBV12-3 or TRBV12-4 to TRBJ2-7, with 16 bases aligning to TRBD2. V shed 5 bases and J 4 bases; nucleotides not matched to a gene: 5. The CDR3 runs 16 residues. The CDR3 bases are TGTGCCAGCAGTCTTGGGACTAGCGGGGGGGTTTACGAGCAGTACTTC. Its translation is CASSLGTSGGVYEQYF.

In this sample, this clonotype turned up many times. The chain carries TRBV20-1 and TRBJ2-3; either TRBD1 or TRBD2 may fit D (5 bases each). V was pared by 5 bases and J by 2 bases, with 14 bases between. Per germline, CDR1 DFQATT and CDR2 SNEGSKA (reference sequence). The CDR3 has 14 residues. CDR3 nucleotides: TGCAGTGCTGCCGGGACGGCGAACACAGATACGCAGTATTTT. Residues: CSAAGTANTDTQYF.